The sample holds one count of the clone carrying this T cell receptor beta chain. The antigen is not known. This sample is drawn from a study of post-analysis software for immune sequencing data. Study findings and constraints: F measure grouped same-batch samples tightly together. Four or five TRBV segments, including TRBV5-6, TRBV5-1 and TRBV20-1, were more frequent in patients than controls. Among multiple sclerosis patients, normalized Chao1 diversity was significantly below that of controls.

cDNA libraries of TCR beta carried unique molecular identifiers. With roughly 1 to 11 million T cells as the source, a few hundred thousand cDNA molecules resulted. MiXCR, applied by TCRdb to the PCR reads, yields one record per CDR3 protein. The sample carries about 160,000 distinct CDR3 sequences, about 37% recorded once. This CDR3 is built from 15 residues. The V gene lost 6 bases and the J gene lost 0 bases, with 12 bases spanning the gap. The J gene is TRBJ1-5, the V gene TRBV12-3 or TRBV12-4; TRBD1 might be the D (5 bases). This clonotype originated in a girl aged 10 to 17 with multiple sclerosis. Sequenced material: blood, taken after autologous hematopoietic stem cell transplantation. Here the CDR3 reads CASRAGSLSNQPQHF. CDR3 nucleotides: TGTGCCAGCAGGGCAGGGTCCCTTAGCAATCAGCCCCAGCATTTT.